This T cell receptor (beta chain) was sequenced during a study of cytomegalovirus exposure and HLA in healthy donors (dated by TCRdb to about 2017). At the level of the whole study: According to a later analysis, one platform produced both the roughly 110 validation repertoires and the 550 to 800 repertoires of the first cohort. The aim of the study was to test whether cataloging public T cell receptors could identify signatures of past pathogen exposure. A separate validation cohort of 100 to 150 different subjects was used in addition to the approximately 610-subject first cohort. High-throughput TCR immunosequencing, statistical association of individual TCRs with disease status, and machine learning were combined to predict cytomegalovirus infection status. What the authors observed across the whole study: The authors suggested that the approach could potentially be extended to other disease states and immunological phenotypes. The study listed 150 to 200 TCR beta chains as associated with cytomegalovirus. In vitro tests confirmed that a few of the cytomegalovirus-associated TCR beta chains recognize cytomegalovirus antigens. The classifier was reported to diagnose cytomegalovirus status with high specificity and sensitivity in both the original and validation cohorts. Across donors, most TCR sequences were observed very rarely, whereas some public TCRs were present in many individuals. A later analysis lacked HLA typing for the validation cohort, so it scored co-occurrence in that cohort across all 110 or so repertoires. Subsequent analysis determined that TCRs grouped into clusters in the first cohort also showed a tendency toward co-occurrence across the 120 or so validation repertoires, and 85% to 95% of cluster scores exceeded 0.

Libraries were prepared through the immunoSEQ multiplex PCR assay. Under the source paper's analysis protocol: A statistical classification framework was developed to diagnose cytomegalovirus status using the catalog of TCR beta chain sequences. The clones in this table, taken by TCRdb from immuneACCESS, are in-frame only. Not every clone is retained; where verified, under half of the shortfall comes from an unresolved V gene, and the cause of the rest is unknown. V, J and clone size reflect that table, while D and trimming were determined from the DNA. Recorded for this sample are over 110,000 clones; 70% to 90% of them occurred a single time. Of the sample, roughly 9.4% falls within the top ten clones. The donors belonged to the validation cohort of around 130 subjects, which was separate from the approximately 700-subject first cohort. This clone has just a few counts. The clone's antigen remains unknown. No base qualities exist here, and no much larger clone lies one base off it.

V lost 2 bases and J lost 2 bases; the stretch between them is 10 bases long. The CDR3 numbers 14 residues from cysteine through phenylalanine. The sequence is cut down to CDR3 DNA, 42 bases in frame from base 1. The germline V gene provides CDR1 MNHNS and CDR2 SASEGT. The sequence links TRBV6-1 to TRBJ2-7; the D gene is possibly TRBD1, with 6 bases matching. The sequence came from a man between 18 and 35 years old in good health and CMV-seropositive. Sample: PBMCs. The CDR3 in this case is CASSEYRVPYEQYF. The DNA reads TGTGCCAGCAGTGAATACAGGGTGCCCTACGAGCAGTACTTC.